This T cell receptor beta chain is from a study of Graves' ophthalmopathy and Graves' hyperthyroidism. General study points: With about 88% sensitivity and less than 83% specificity, a 13-signature model separated ophthalmopathy from stable hyperthyroidism.

RNA served as the template for amplifying TCR beta CDR3 regions. The first-round RT-PCR employed HTBI primers together with the Qiagen OneStep RT-PCR kit. A multiplex PCR was then performed as the second round. TCRdb called the multiplex PCR reads again in MiXCR, with one record for every CDR3 protein. The sample lists about half a million distinct CDR3 sequences, approximately 15% occurring once. CDR1 and CDR2 (germline): MDHEN, SYDVKM. The V end was cut by 6 bases, the J end by 4 bases, with 18 bases between. This CDR3 spans 15 amino acids. This clonotype appeared a few times. The antigen remains unidentified.

Sample: blood. This chain uses TRBV28 with TRBJ2-5; a weak D match, TRBD2 (7 bases). This receptor was taken from a woman in her twenties or thirties with Graves' ophthalmopathy. The CDR3 reads CASRGNQGGGETQYF. In DNA form, the CDR3 reads TGTGCCAGCAGGGGGAACCAGGGAGGGGGAGAGACCCAGTACTTC.